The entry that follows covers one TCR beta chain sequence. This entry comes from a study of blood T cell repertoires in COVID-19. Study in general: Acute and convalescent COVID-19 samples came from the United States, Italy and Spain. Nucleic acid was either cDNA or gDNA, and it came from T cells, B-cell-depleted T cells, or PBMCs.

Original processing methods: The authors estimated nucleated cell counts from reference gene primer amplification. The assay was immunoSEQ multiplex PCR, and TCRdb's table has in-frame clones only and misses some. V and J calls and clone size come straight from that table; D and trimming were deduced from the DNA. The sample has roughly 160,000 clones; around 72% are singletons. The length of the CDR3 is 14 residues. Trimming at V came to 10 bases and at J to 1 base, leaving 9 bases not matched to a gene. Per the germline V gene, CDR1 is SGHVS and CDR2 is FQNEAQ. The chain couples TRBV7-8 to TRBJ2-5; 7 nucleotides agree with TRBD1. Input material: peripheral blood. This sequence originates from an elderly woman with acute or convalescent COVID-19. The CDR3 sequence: CAIRKGTAQETQYF. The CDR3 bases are TGTGCCATCAGAAAAGGGACAGCCCAAGAGACCCAGTACTTC.